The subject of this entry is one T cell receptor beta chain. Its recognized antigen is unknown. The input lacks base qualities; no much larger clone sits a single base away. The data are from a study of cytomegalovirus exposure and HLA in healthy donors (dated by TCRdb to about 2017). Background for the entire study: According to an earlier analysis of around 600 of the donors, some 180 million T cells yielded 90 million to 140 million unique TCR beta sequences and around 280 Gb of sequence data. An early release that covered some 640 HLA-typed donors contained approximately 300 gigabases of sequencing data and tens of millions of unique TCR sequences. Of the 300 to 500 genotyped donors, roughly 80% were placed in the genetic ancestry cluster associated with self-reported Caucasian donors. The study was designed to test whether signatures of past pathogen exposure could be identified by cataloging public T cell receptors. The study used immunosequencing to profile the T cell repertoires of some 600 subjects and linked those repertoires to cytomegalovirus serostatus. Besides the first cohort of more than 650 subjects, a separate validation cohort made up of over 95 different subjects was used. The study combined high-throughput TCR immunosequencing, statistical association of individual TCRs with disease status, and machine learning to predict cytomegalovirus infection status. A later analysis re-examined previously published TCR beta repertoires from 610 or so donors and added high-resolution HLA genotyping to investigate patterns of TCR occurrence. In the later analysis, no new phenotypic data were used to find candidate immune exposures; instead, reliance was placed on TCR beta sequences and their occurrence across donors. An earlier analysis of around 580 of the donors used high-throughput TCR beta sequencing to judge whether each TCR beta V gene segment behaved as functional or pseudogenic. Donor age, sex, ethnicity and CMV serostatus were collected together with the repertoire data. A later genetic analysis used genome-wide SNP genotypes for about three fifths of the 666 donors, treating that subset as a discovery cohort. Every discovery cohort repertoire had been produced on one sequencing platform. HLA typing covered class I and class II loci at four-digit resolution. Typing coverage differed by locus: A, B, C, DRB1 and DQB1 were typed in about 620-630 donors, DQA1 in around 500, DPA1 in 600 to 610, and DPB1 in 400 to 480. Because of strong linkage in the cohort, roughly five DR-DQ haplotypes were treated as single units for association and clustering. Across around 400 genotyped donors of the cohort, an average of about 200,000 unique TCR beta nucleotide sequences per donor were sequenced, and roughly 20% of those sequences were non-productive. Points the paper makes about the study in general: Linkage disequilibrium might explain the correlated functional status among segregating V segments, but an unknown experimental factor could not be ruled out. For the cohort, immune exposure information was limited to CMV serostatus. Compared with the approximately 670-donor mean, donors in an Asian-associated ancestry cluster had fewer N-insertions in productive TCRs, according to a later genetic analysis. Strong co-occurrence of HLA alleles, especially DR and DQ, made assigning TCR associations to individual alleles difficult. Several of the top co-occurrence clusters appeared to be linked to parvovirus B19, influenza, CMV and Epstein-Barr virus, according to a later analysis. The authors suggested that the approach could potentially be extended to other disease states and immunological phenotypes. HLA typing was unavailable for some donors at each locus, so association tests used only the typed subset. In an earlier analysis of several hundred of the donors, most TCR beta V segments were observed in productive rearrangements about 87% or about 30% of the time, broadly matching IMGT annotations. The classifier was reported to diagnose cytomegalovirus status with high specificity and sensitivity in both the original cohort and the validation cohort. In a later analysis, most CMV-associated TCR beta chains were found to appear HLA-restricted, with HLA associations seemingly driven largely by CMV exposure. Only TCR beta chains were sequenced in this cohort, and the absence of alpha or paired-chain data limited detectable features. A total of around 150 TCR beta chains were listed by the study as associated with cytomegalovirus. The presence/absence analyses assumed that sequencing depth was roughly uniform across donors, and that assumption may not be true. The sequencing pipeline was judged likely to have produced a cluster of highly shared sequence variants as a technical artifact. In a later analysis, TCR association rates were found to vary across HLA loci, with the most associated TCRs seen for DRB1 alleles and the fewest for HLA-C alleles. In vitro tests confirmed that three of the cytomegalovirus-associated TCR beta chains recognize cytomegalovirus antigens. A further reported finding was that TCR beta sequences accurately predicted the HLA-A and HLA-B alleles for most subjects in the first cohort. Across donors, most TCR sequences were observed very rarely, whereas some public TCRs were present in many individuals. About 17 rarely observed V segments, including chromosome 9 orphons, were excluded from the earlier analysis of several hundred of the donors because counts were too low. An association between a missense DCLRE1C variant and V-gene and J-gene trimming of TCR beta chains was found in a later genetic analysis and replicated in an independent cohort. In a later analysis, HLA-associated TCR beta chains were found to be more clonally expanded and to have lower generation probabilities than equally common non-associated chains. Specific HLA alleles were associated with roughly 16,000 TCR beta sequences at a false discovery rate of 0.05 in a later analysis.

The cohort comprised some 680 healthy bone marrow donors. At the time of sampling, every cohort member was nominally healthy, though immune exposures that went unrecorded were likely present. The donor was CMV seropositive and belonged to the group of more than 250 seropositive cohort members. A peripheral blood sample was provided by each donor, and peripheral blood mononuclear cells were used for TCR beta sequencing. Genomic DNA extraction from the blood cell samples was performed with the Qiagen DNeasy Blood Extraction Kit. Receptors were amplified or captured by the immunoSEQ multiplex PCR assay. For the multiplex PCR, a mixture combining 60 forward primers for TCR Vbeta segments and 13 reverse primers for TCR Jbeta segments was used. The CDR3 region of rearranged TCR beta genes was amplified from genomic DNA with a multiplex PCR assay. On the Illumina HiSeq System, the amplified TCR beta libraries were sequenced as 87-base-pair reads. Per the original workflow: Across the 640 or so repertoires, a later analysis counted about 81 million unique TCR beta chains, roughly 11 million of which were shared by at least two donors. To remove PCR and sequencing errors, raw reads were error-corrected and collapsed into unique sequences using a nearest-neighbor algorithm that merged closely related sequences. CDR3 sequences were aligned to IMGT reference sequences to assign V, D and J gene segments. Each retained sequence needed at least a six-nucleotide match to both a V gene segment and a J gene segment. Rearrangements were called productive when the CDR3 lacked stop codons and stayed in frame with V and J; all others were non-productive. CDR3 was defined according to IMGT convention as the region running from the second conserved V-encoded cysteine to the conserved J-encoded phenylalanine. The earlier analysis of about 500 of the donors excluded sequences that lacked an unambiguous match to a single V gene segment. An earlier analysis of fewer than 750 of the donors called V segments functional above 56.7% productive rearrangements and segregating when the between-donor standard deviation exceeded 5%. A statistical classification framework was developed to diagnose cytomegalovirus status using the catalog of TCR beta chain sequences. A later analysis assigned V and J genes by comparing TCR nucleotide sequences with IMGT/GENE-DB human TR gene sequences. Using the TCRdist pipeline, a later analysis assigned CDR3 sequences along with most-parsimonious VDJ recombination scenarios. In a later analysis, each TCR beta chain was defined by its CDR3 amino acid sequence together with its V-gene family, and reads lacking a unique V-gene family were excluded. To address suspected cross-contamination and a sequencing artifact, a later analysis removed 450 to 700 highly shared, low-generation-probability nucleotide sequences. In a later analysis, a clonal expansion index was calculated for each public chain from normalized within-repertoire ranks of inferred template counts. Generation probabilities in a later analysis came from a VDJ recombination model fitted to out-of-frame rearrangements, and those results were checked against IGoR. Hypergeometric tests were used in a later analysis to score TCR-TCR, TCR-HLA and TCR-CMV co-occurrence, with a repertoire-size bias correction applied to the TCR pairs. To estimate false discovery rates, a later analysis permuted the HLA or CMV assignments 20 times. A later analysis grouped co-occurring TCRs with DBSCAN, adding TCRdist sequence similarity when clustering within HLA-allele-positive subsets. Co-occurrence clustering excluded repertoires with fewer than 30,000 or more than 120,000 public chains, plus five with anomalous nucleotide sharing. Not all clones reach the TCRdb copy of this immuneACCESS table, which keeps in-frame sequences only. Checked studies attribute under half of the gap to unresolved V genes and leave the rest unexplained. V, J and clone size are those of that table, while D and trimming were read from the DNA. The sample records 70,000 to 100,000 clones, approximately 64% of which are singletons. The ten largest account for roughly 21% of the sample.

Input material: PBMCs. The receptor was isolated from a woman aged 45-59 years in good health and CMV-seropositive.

The CDR3: CASSADRGRQPQHF. The DNA is as follows: TGCGCCAGCAGCGCCGACAGGGGTAGACAGCCCCAGCATTTT. The chain is encoded by TRBV4-3 joined to TRBJ1-5; TRBD1 matches 8 bases in the middle. Taken from the germline V gene, the CDR1 and CDR2 loops are LGHNA and YSLEER. Germline trimming: 5 bases from V, 7 bases from J; junction bases outside gene matches: 7. Including cysteine and phenylalanine, the CDR3 has 14 amino acids. Just CDR3 DNA is preserved here, 42 bases in frame from base 1.